The 16 T cell receptor beta chains in this list originate from one sample, sequenced in a study of STAT3 mutations in large granular lymphocyte leukemia. Overall study results and limits: At least one immunodominant TCR beta clonotype appeared in every T-cell large granular lymphocyte leukemia patient.

Assay: immunoSEQ multiplex PCR; the TCRdb copy retains only in-frame clones and omits some. The data contain about 42,000 clones, roughly 81% of them singletons. Antigens of these TCRs are unknown. The specimen sequenced was PBMCs. These receptors came from a human donor with T large granular lymphocyte leukemia. Some clones in this sample may be carry-over from other donors' samples.

This clone has a handful of counts. J is TRBJ2-4 and V is TRBV18; D gene unclear. V lost 3 bases to trimming and J lost 5 bases, with 8 bases between them. The CDR3 contains 13 residues. Germline values: CDR1 KGHSH, CDR2 LQKENI. The CDR3 loop reads CASSPPSENIQYF. CDR3 DNA sequence: TGTGCCAGCTCACCTCCCAGTGAAAACATTCAGTACTTC.

The chain uses TRBV2 and TRBJ1-5, with D perhaps matching TRBD1 (6 bases). Germline-derived CDR1 and CDR2 are SNHLY and FYNNEI. The ends were cut back, 6 bases at V and 3 bases at J, with 18 bases in the middle. The length of the CDR3 is 16 residues. CDR3 region: CASRTNREGINQPQHF. For the CDR3, the DNA is TGTGCCAGCAGGACCAACAGGGAGGGTATCAATCAGCCCCAGCATTTT.

The rearrangement uses TRBV5-1 and TRBJ1-4; no clear D. The CDR3 runs to 14 residues. Germline V gene sequence: CDR1 SGHRS, CDR2 YFSETQ. Trimming stripped 0 bases from V and 3 bases from J, with 6 bases between. CDR3 coding DNA: TGCGCCAGCAGCTTGGGGCTGGCTAATGAAAAACTGTTTTTT. It specifies CASSLGLANEKLFF. Full variable domain (missing parts from reference TRBV5-1 and TRBJ1-4): KAGVTQTPRYLIKTRGQQVTLSCSPISGHRSVSWYQQTPGQGLQFLFEYFSETQRNKGNFPGRFSGRQFSNSRSEMNVSTLELGDSALYLCASSLGLANEKLFFGSGTQLSVL.

The genes are TRBV27 and TRBJ2-7; no definite D call. With 6 bases removed from V and 6 bases from J, the gap between germline ends came to 21 bases. This CDR3 comprises 15 residues. Germline assignment: CDR1 MNHEY and CDR2 SMNVEV (reference sequence). CDR3 sequence: CASRTKRALFLEQYF. CDR3 in DNA: TGTGCCAGCAGAACAAAAAGGGCCCTTTTTCTCGAGCAGTACTTC.

This clone was observed a handful of times. The genes are TRBV5-6 and TRBJ1-6; D call uncertain. Germline CDR1 SGHDT, CDR2 YYEEEE. The CDR3 totals 12 residues. The V and J ends lost 1 base and 10 bases respectively, with 6 bases between them. The CDR3 DNA is TGTGCCAGCAGCTTGCTTCGCTCACCCCTCCACTTT. It encodes CASSLLRSPLHF.

The chain links TRBV29-1 to TRBJ2-7, with D possibly being TRBD2 (5 bases). The CDR3 is made up of 16 amino acids. Trimming left V 5 bases short and J 3 bases short, with 23 bases between. The germline gives CDR1 SQVTM, CDR2 ANQGSEA. This chain's CDR3 is CSVKGLSGGPLYEQYF. The CDR3 bases are TGCAGCGTTAAAGGATTGAGTGGAGGCCCCCTCTACGAGCAGTACTTC.

The rearrangement links TRBV19 to TRBJ1-5; TRBD1 matches 8 bases. The V and J ends lost 5 bases and 5 bases, in that order; junction bases with no gene match: 5. There are 14 residues in the CDR3. The germline V gene has CDR1 LNHDA and CDR2 SQIVND (reference sequence). CDR3 DNA: TGTGCCAGTAGTTTGCGGACAGGGTATCAGCCCCAGCATTTT. Amino acid sequence: CASSLRTGYQPQHF.

V is TRBV27 and J is TRBJ1-5; D is perhaps TRBD1 (6 bases). The CDR3 has 14 amino acids. Germline CDR1 reads MNHEY; CDR2 reads SMNVEV (reference sequence). Trimming pared 3 bases from V and 3 bases from J, leaving 9 bases between. The CDR3 bases are TGTGCCAGCAGTTTGCGGACAGTCAATCAGCCCCAGCATTTT. It is translated as CASSLRTVNQPQHF.

This clone was recorded a few times. This chain connects TRBV6-4 to TRBJ2-2; TRBD2 is a possible D gene (6 bases). This CDR3 contains 15 residues. Per the germline V gene, CDR1 is MRHNA and CDR2 is SNTAGT. The V end lost 0 bases, the J end lost 1 base, and 6 bases lay between the germline ends. CDR3 nucleotides: TGTGCCAGCAGTGACTCGGAGGGGAACACCGGGGAGCTGTTTTTT. Protein sequence: CASSDSEGNTGELFF.

The chain joins TRBV9 to TRBJ2-7; tentative D call: TRBD1 (5 bases). V was clipped by 3 bases and J by 0 bases, with 10 bases between them. The CDR3 sequence is 14 residues long. From germline, CDR1 is SGDLS and CDR2 YYNGEE. The CDR3 spells CASSATGSSYEQYF. The CDR3 nucleotides are TGTGCCAGCAGCGCAACAGGAAGCTCCTACGAGCAGTACTTC. Using reference TRBV9 and TRBJ2-7 for the parts outside the CDR3, the full variable domain is DSGVTQTPKHLITATGQRVTLRCSPRSGDLSVYWYQQSLDQGLQFLIQYYNGEERAKGNILERFSAQQFPDLHSELNLSSLELGDSALYFCASSATGSSYEQYFGPGTRLTVT.

The chain recombines TRBV5-5 with TRBJ1-2, with 8 bases lining up with TRBD1. Per germline, CDR1 SGHKS and CDR2 YYEKEE (reference sequence). After removal of 0 bases from V and 4 bases from J, the junction contained 5 bases not matched to a gene. CDR3 length: 15 amino acids. CDR3 residues: CASSLEVGQGYGYTF. In DNA form, the CDR3 reads TGTGCCAGCAGCTTGGAAGTCGGACAGGGCTATGGCTACACCTTC.

V gene TRBV18 combines with J gene TRBJ2-2; TRBD2 agrees at 7 bases. V dropped 0 bases and J dropped 7; count of bases not matched to a gene: 8. The germline CDR1 and CDR2 sequences are KGHSH and LQKENI. This CDR3 contains 16 residues. The CDR3, as DNA: TGTGCCAGCTCACCACCGAGCGGGATTCGGGGCGGGGAGCTGTTTTTT. Translating it yields CASSPPSGIRGGELFF.

This rearrangement joins TRBV7-9 to TRBJ1-5; 9 bases agree with TRBD1. The CDR3 consists of 15 residues. With V trimmed by 5 bases and J by 1 base, 3 bases remained unmatched. Germline loops: CDR1 SEHNR, CDR2 FQNEAQ (reference sequence). This CDR3 reads CASSPDRGSNQPQHF. CDR3 sequence (DNA): TGTGCCAGCAGCCCCGACAGGGGGAGCAATCAGCCCCAGCATTTT. The variable domain in full, with the rest retrieved from reference TRBV7-9 and TRBJ1-5, is DTGVSQNPRHKITKRGQNVTFRCDPISEHNRLYWYRQTLGQGPEFLTYFQNEAQLEKSRLLSDRFSAERPKGSFSTLEIQRTEQGDSAMYLCASSPDRGSNQPQHFGDGTRLSIL.

The J gene is TRBJ1-5, the V gene TRBV5-6, with unresolved D. This CDR3 is 15 amino acids long. Trimming removed 0 bases from V and 2 bases from J, with 9 bases in between. Per the germline V gene, CDR1 is SGHDT and CDR2 is YYEEEE. The CDR3: CASSLAAPGNQPQHF. The CDR3 region has the DNA TGTGCCAGCAGCTTGGCTGCACCTGGCAATCAGCCCCAGCATTTT.

The chain uses TRBV13 and TRBJ2-1, with D uncertain. This CDR3 is 16 amino acids long. The V gene lost 4 bases and the J gene lost 0 bases, with 13 bases spanning the gap. Germline CDR1 reads PRHDT; CDR2 reads FYEKMQ (reference sequence). The DNA of the CDR3 is TGTGCCAGCAGCTCCGATGGGGTAACCTCCTACAATGAGCAGTTCTTC. It yields the protein CASSSDGVTSYNEQFF.

V usage is TRBV7-9 and J usage is TRBJ1-2; weak D call: TRBD1 (5 bases). The CDR3 length is 14 residues. Between the trimmed V and J ends, which lost 3 bases and 2 bases, there was a span of 10 bases. Germline lookup yields CDR1 SEHNR and CDR2 FQNEAQ (reference sequence). DNA of the CDR3: TGTGCCAGCAGCTTGGGGCAGGAAAACTATGGCTACACCTTC. It yields the protein CASSLGQENYGYTF. The full variable domain, in which reference TRBV7-9 and TRBJ1-2 provide the parts outside the CDR3, is DTGVSQNPRHKITKRGQNVTFRCDPISEHNRLYWYRQTLGQGPEFLTYFQNEAQLEKSRLLSDRFSAERPKGSFSTLEIQRTEQGDSAMYLCASSLGQENYGYTFGSGTRLTVV.